The 21 T cell receptor beta chains below were found in one sample sequenced in a study of shared clonotypes between healthy human individuals. Measured with immunoSEQ multiplex PCR; TCRdb has only the in-frame clones, and not every one. The sample records roughly 1,000,000 clones, about 84% being singletons. The sample comprised memory CD4+ T cells from PBMCs. Subset denoted: CD45RA-negative fraction. These receptors originate from a man aged 18 to 29 in good health. Some clones in this sample may be carry-over from other donors' samples.

V and J are TRBV10-2 and TRBJ2-1; maybe TRBD2 (6 bases). The CDR3 extends over 16 amino acids. The germline V and J ends were trimmed by 4 bases and 9 bases, with 22 bases remaining between them. Germline CDR1 WSHSY, CDR2 SAAADI. The CDR3 bases are TGCGCCAGCAGTGTCTTCTCCACGGGAGAGGGAGGTGAGCAGTTCTTC. Amino acid sequence: CASSVFSTGEGGEQFF.

The CDR3, as DNA: TGTGCCAGCGATATAACCGGGGGGCTAGATACGCAGTATTTT. It yields the protein CASDITGGLDTQYF. The rearrangement uses TRBV2 and TRBJ2-3, with D possibly TRBD2 on 7 matching bases. The CDR3 has 14 residues. CDR1 and CDR2 from the germline V gene are SNHLY and FYNNEI. V lost 8 bases and J lost 5, with 17 bases in between.

The rearrangement joins TRBV18 to TRBJ2-3; 9 bases align to TRBD2. V lost 6 bases to trimming and J lost 4 bases; unmatched junction nucleotides: 2. From germline, CDR1 is KGHSH and CDR2 LQKENI. There are 13 residues in the CDR3. Here the CDR3 DNA reads TGTGCCAGCTCCCGGACTAGCGCAGATACGCAGTATTTT. As protein: CASSRTSADTQYF.

The table lists this clone with a few counts. The chain employs TRBV11-3 and TRBJ1-1, with D uncertain. Germline V lookup: CDR1 SGHNT, CDR2 YENEEA. Trimming pared 5 bases from V and 7 bases from J, leaving 11 bases between. The CDR3 has 12 residues. CDR3 in DNA: TGTGCCAGCAGCCAGGTGGAGGGTGAAGCTTTCTTT. It codes for CASSQVEGEAFF.

This clone turned up a few times. This chain links TRBV7-9 with TRBJ1-1; unclear D gene. V dropped 2 bases and J dropped 8 bases, with 9 bases sitting between them. Germline V lookup: CDR1 SEHNR, CDR2 FQNEAQ (reference sequence). The CDR3 is 12 amino acids. The CDR3, as DNA: TGTGCCAGCAGCTTATTCGGCGGAGAAGCTTTCTTT. This sequence encodes CASSLFGGEAFF.

V is TRBV5-4 and J is TRBJ2-7; 11 positions match TRBD2. Germline values: CDR1 SGHNT, CDR2 YYREEE (reference sequence). V lost 4 bases, J lost 1 base, and 7 bases stayed unmatched. The CDR3 is made up of 16 amino acids. The CDR3 loop reads CASSPSTSGRSYEQYF. CDR3 nucleotide sequence: TGTGCCAGCAGCCCAAGTACTAGCGGGAGATCCTACGAGCAGTACTTC.

The chain employs TRBV5-1 and TRBJ2-1; D perhaps matches TRBD1 (6 bases). CDR3 size: 14 residues. V lost 9 bases, J lost 7 bases, and 20 bases lay in between. The germline CDR1 and CDR2 sequences are SGHRS and YFSETQ. In DNA, the CDR3 is TGCGCCACCCACCGGGACAACGGACGTAATGAGCAGTTCTTC. Translating it yields CATHRDNGRNEQFF.

This clone was seen a single time. This CDR3 reads CASSSYNRQGNTIYF. The CDR3 DNA reads as TGTGCCAGCAGTTCCTACAACCGACAGGGAAACACCATATATTTT. The chain couples TRBV6-5 to TRBJ1-3, with TRBD1 as a possible D gene (5 bases). Trimming cost V 4 bases and J 4 bases, with 14 bases left between them. CDR1 is MNHEY, CDR2 SVGAGI, per germline. CDR3 length: 15 residues.

The CDR3 DNA sequence: TGTGCCAGCAGCTCAAACAGGGGGCGGGATACGCAGTATTTT. Its protein product is CASSSNRGRDTQYF. The J gene is TRBJ2-3, the V gene TRBV7-2, with 9 positions matching TRBD1. The CDR3 contains 14 residues. Looked up from germline, CDR1 is SGHTA and CDR2 is FQGNSA. V gave up 4 bases and J gave up 6 bases; unmatched junction bases: 5.

CDR3 DNA sequence: TGCGCCAGCAGCTTTACCCCCAACACCGGGGAGCTGTTTTTT. Amino acids: CASSFTPNTGELFF. The chain combines TRBV5-1 with TRBJ2-2; D is uncertain. Germline V gene sequence: CDR1 SGHRS, CDR2 YFSETQ. The germline V and J ends were trimmed by 2 bases and 2 bases, with 7 bases remaining between them. CDR3 length: 14 residues.

CDR3 sequence (DNA): TGTGCCAGCAGCTTGGGCAGGGGAGCCTACAATGAGCAGTTCTTC. The encoded protein is CASSLGRGAYNEQFF. The chain is built from TRBV13 and TRBJ2-1, with D possibly matching TRBD1 (6 bases). Trimming took 3 bases from V and 2 from J, leaving 11 bases between them. This CDR3 has 15 residues. In germline, CDR1 is PRHDT, CDR2 FYEKMQ (reference sequence).

The chain combines TRBV27 with TRBJ2-7, with D uncertain. V was pared by 5 bases and J by 3 bases, with 20 bases between. Germline V gene sequence: CDR1 MNHEY, CDR2 SMNVEV (reference sequence). The CDR3 totals 16 residues. The CDR3 region is CASSPSVGEAYYEQYF. Written as DNA, the CDR3 is TGTGCCAGCAGTCCGAGCGTGGGCGAAGCCTACTACGAGCAGTACTTC.

The chain uses TRBV7-3 and TRBJ2-7; tentatively, D is TRBD2 (5 bases). This CDR3 is 14 amino acids long. The germline gives CDR1 SGHTA, CDR2 FQGTGA. The V and J ends lost 3 bases and 1 base respectively, with 10 bases between them. The CDR3 loop is CASSFGGPSYEQYF. The CDR3 DNA reads TGTGCCAGCAGCTTCGGCGGGCCGTCCTACGAGCAGTACTTC.

The chain combines TRBV5-4 with TRBJ2-1, with 7 bases that match TRBD2. There are 16 residues in the CDR3. Germline trimming cut 2 bases from V and 9 bases from J; bases unmatched to any gene: 14. The germline V gene has CDR1 SGHNT and CDR2 YYREEE (reference sequence). The chain's CDR3 is CASSLYGGSSVSEQFF. The CDR3 DNA follows: TGTGCCAGCAGCTTATACGGCGGGAGCTCGGTTAGTGAGCAGTTCTTC.

The chain links TRBV30 to TRBJ1-2; D is possibly TRBD1 (5 bases). Germline V gene lookup returns CDR1 GTSNPN and CDR2 SVGIG (reference sequence). Trimming left V 7 bases short and J 8 bases short, with 26 bases between. The CDR3 is made up of 15 amino acids. The CDR3 nucleotides read TGTGCCTTTACAATCGGGACGCCCGTACGACGGGGCTACACCTTC. It translates to CAFTIGTPVRRGYTF.

The V and J genes are TRBV9 and TRBJ1-1, with 8 bases aligning to TRBD1. With 3 bases clipped from V and 11 bases from J, the junction kept 15 bases outside the gene matches. Germline V gene lookup returns CDR1 SGDLS and CDR2 YYNGEE. This CDR3 has 15 amino acids. The CDR3 DNA is TGTGCCAGCAGCGCCCGACAGGGGTTCGATCGGTCTGCTTTCTTT. Its translation: CASSARQGFDRSAFF.

V and J are TRBV4-3 and TRBJ1-5; 7 positions match TRBD1. CDR1 is LGHNA and CDR2 is YSLEER in the germline V gene. The V gene end was trimmed by 4 bases and the J gene end by 4 bases; junction bases not matched to a gene: 13. The CDR3 is 17 amino acids. CDR3 sequence (DNA): TGCGCCAGCAGCCGGGATTGGAGACAGGGCCCGAATCAGCCCCAGCATTTT. Encoded protein: CASSRDWRQGPNQPQHF.

Points on this clone: This may come from a read error, since a much larger clone is one base off. The conserved phenylalanine or tryptophan is not found at the CDR3 terminus, so this likely reflects a read error. The genes are TRBV7-9 and TRBJ2-2, with unresolved D. There are 18 residues in the CDR3. Germline V lookup: CDR1 SEHNR, CDR2 FQNEAQ (reference sequence). Between the trimmed V and J ends, which lost 1 base and 4 bases, there was a span of 19 bases. The DNA for the CDR3 is TGTGCCAGCAGCTTAGTGCGGACGTTCGCAGAAATCACCGGGGAGCTGTTTTCT. It specifies CASSLVRTFAEITGELFS.

In its sample, this clone was seen many times. Other nucleotide sequences from this sample produce the same CDR3. This sequence joins TRBV27 and TRBJ1-2; D gene ambiguous. Per germline, CDR1 MNHEY and CDR2 SMNVEV (reference sequence). V was shortened by 3 bases and J by 4 bases, with 9 bases between the two germline ends. CDR3 length: 13 amino acids. The CDR3 loop is CASSFRAAYGYTF. In nucleotides, the CDR3 is TGTGCCAGCAGTTTTCGAGCAGCCTATGGCTACACCTTC.

The genes are TRBV11-2 and TRBJ2-7, with 8 bases aligning to TRBD1. Trimming at V came to 5 bases and at J to 2 bases, leaving 8 bases not matched to a gene. From germline, CDR1 is SGHAT and CDR2 FQNNGV. The CDR3 consists of 15 residues. The CDR3 sequence: CASSPQGARAYEQYF. For the CDR3, the DNA is TGTGCCAGCAGCCCGCAGGGGGCCAGGGCCTACGAGCAGTACTTC. Full variable domain (remainder filled in from reference TRBV11-2 and TRBJ2-7): EAGVAQSPRYKIIEKRQSVAFWCNPISGHATLYWYQQILGQGPKLLIQFQNNGVVDDSQLPKDRFSAERLKGVDSTLKIQPAKLEDSAVYLCASSPQGARAYEQYFGPGTRLTVT.

This clone appeared a few times. The V and J genes are TRBV25-1 and TRBJ2-1, with D perhaps matching TRBD2 (6 bases). The CDR3 totals 13 residues. Trimming removed 9 bases at V and 4 bases at J, with 13 bases between. Looked up from germline, CDR1 is MGHDK and CDR2 is SYGVNS. The CDR3 coding sequence is TGTGCCAGTTCTCGGGAGCTTTACAATGAGCAGTTCTTC. Translation: CASSRELYNEQFF. The full variable domain, in which reference TRBV25-1 and TRBJ2-1 provide the parts outside the CDR3, is EADIYQTPRYLVIGTGKKITLECSQTMGHDKMYWYQQDPGMELHLIHYSYGVNSTEKGDLSSESTVSRIRTEHFPLTLESARPSHTSQYLCASSRELYNEQFFGPGTRLTVL.